This T cell receptor (beta chain) is from a study of T-cell reconstitution after alpha-beta-depleted transplantation in children. Unique molecular identifiers were incorporated during preparation of the TCRbeta library. TCRdb reprocessed the PCR reads via MiXCR and lists one record per CDR3 protein. This sample has 190,000 or so distinct CDR3 sequences, with 5% to 7.5% found just once. This clonotype turned up a few times. CDR3 length: 14 residues. V lost 1 base and J lost 5; bases outside the gene matches: 5. From germline, CDR1 is SQVTM and CDR2 ANQGSEA. The receptor was isolated from a girl under three years old with combined immunodeficiency, due to receive a stem cell transplant. Sequencing used PBMCs, obtained before TCRalphabeta/CD19-depleted stem cell transplant. The chain carries TRBV29-1 and TRBJ2-5, with 9 positions matching TRBD1. This CDR3 reads CSVEVHRGRETQYF. The CDR3 nucleotides are TGCAGCGTTGAAGTGCACAGGGGGCGTGAGACCCAGTACTTC.